The present entry profiles one T cell receptor beta chain with its context. This entry belongs to a study of blood T cell repertoires in COVID-19. Among Cohort 3 donors, those recovered had two negative PCRs, clearance, or symptom resolution. Germline V gives CDR1 WNHNN, CDR2 SYGVQD (reference sequence). This CDR3 region has 14 residues. The junction had 7 bases not matched to a gene; V was cut back by 2 bases and J by 9 bases. Only in-frame clones appear in the TCRdb table, and some are missing; sequencing was by immunoSEQ multiplex PCR. Among a few hundred thousand clones listed, about 88% were seen once.

The specimen was PBMCs or T cells enriched from blood (not recorded which). The chain links TRBV10-1 to TRBJ2-1; 7 bases fit TRBD2. The receptor's source is a woman aged 35 to 49 who had recovered from COVID-19. DNA of the CDR3: TGCGCCAGCAGTGAGGCTCTCACTAGCGCTGAGCAGTTCTTC. Its translation: CASSEALTSAEQFF.